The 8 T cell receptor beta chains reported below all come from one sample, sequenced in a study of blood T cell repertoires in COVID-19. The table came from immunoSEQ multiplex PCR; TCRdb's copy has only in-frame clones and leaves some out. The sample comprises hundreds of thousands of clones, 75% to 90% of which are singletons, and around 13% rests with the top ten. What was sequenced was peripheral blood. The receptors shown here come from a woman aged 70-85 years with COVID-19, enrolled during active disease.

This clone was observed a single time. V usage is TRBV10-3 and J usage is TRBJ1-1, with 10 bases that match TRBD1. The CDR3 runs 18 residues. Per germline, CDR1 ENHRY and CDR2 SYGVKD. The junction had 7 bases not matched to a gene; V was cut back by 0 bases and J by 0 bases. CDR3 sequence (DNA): TGTGCCATCAGTGAGTCGGGGACAGGGGAAGGTATGAACACTGAAGCTTTCTTT. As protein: CAISESGTGEGMNTEAFF.

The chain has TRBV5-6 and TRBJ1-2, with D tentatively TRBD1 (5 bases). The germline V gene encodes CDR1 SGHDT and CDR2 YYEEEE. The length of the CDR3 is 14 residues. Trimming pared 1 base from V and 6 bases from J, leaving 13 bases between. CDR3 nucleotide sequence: TGTGCCAGCAGCTTGTCGGGGGAGTTCCATGGCTACACCTTC. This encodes CASSLSGEFHGYTF.

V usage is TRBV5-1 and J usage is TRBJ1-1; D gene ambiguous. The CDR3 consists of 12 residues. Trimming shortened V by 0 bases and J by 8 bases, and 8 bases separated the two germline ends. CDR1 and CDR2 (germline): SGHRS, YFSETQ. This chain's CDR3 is CASSLEWPEAFF. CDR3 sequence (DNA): TGCGCCAGCAGCTTGGAATGGCCAGAAGCTTTCTTT.

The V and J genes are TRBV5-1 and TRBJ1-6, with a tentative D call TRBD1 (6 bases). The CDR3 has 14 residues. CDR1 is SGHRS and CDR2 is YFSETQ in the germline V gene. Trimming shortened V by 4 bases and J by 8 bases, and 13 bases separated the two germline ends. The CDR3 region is CASSKNPGDSPLHF. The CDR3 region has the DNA TGCGCCAGCAGCAAAAACCCAGGGGATTCACCCCTCCACTTT.

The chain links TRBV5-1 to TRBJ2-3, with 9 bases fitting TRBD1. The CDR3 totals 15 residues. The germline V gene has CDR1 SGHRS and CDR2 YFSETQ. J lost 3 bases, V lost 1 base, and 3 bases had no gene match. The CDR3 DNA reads TGCGCCAGCAGCTTGACAGGGGGCGTAACAGATACGCAGTATTTT. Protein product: CASSLTGGVTDTQYF.

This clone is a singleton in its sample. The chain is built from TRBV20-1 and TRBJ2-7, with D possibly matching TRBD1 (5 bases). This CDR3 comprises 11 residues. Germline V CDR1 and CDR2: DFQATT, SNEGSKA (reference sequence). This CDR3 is CTMGQQYEQYF. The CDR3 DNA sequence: TGCACGATGGGGCAACAATACGAGCAGTACTTC.

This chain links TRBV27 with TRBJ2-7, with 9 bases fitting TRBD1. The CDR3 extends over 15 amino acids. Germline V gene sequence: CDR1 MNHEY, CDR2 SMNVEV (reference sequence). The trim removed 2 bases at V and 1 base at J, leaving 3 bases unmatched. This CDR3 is CASSLKGTGSYEQYF. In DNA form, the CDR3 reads TGTGCCAGCAGTTTAAAGGGGACAGGGTCCTACGAGCAGTACTTC.

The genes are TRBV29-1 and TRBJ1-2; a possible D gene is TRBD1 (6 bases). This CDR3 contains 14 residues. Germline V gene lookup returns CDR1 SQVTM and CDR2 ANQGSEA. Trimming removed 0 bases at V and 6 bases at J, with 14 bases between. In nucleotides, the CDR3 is TGCAGCGTTGAAGATAGGGGGTGGGGCGATGGCTACACCTTC. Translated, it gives CSVEDRGWGDGYTF.